This entry describes one TCR beta chain. No antigen is known for it. This CDR3 has 16 residues. V lost 0 bases and J lost 1, with 11 bases in between. Germline V lookup: CDR1 LGHNA, CDR2 YNFKEQ. The table came from immunoSEQ multiplex PCR; TCRdb's copy has only in-frame clones and leaves some out. The table shows about 120,000 clones, with 70% to 90% occurring only once. The data were obtained in a study of T cell responses to AZD1222 COVID-19 vaccine. Findings of the study overall: The donors showed a predominance of white British ancestry and of females, with possible underestimation of clonal diversity.

V usage is TRBV4-2 and J usage is TRBJ2-3; no definite D call. Sequenced here: peripheral blood, sampled 28 days after the second AZD1222 dose. The source is an adult who received the AZD1222 COVID-19 vaccine. CDR3 nucleotides: TGTGCCAGCAGCCAAGATCCGGGTACCCGCACAGATACGCAGTATTTT. Amino acids: CASSQDPGTRTDTQYF.